These T cell receptor beta chains were read from a single sample in a study of response to subunit inactivated influenza vaccine. TCRdb fed the RT-PCR reads into MiXCR, producing one record per CDR3 protein. The table lists more than 400,000 distinct CDR3 sequences, 6% to 9% of them singletons. Sequencing used PBMCs from blood, obtained less than 30 months after vaccination. The receptors originated from a man between 50 and 70 years old who received an inactivated influenza vaccine. CDR3s include the opening cysteine and the closing phenylalanine or tryptophan. The order of the fields is D gene, clone size, V gene, J gene, CDR3 DNA, CDR3 protein. A D gene is named only where the DNA matches it firmly. Some rows have no size entry. The others give once, few or many, or a class for an expanded clone.

D gene: .
clone size: few
V gene: TRBV7-2
J gene: TRBJ1-1
CDR3 DNA: TGTGCCAGCAGCTTAATGGGGGAAATCGCTGAAGCTTTCTTT
CDR3 protein: CASSLMGEIAEAFF

D gene: .
clone size: .
V gene: TRBV5-8
J gene: TRBJ1-5
CDR3 DNA: TGTGCCAGCAGCTTATTGACTGCCGATCAGCCCCAGCATTTT
CDR3 protein: CASSLLTADQPQHF

D gene: .
clone size: many
V gene: TRBV27
J gene: TRBJ1-3
CDR3 DNA: TGTGCCAGCAGTGCAAAACCGGGACCGGGAGGAAACACCATATATTTT
CDR3 protein: CASSAKPGPGGNTIYF

D gene: TRBD2
clone size: few
V gene: TRBV9
J gene: TRBJ2-1
CDR3 DNA: TGTGCCAGCAGCGCGCGGGGTAGCGGGAGAGTGGAGGAGCAGTTCTTC
CDR3 protein: CASSARGSGRVEEQFF

D gene: .
clone size: few
V gene: TRBV20-1
J gene: TRBJ2-4
CDR3 DNA: TGCAGTGCTAGAGCTTGGGGGGGCCAAAACATTCAGTACTTC
CDR3 protein: CSARAWGGQNIQYF

D gene: .
clone size: .
V gene: TRBV20-1
J gene: TRBJ1-1
CDR3 DNA: TGCAGTGCTAGTGCCGACGGACTGAACACTGAAGCTTTCTTT
CDR3 protein: CSASADGLNTEAFF

D gene: .
clone size: .
V gene: TRBV3-1
J gene: TRBJ2-1
CDR3 DNA: TGTGCCAGCAGCCAAGAACCGGACGGGGGAACAGTCTACAATGAGCAGTTCTTC
CDR3 protein: CASSQEPDGGTVYNEQFF

D gene: TRBD2
clone size: few
V gene: TRBV7-6
J gene: TRBJ2-1
CDR3 DNA: TGTGCCAGCAGCTTAACTTGGGGAGGGGCCTACAATGAGCAGTTCTTC
CDR3 protein: CASSLTWGGAYNEQFF

D gene: .
clone size: .
V gene: TRBV12-3/TRBV12-4
J gene: TRBJ2-2
CDR3 DNA: TGTGCCAGCAGTCTACTGACAGGGAACACCGGGGAGCTGTTTTTT
CDR3 protein: CASSLLTGNTGELFF

D gene: .
clone size: many
V gene: TRBV12-3/TRBV12-4
J gene: TRBJ2-3
CDR3 DNA: TGTGCCAGCAGTTTAGCACTAGTGGCAGATACGCAGTATTTT
CDR3 protein: CASSLALVADTQYF

D gene: TRBD2
clone size: few
V gene: TRBV7-8
J gene: TRBJ2-7
CDR3 DNA: TGTGCCAGCAGCTTCGCAAGGCCCGGGACTAGCGGGGGGTTATCCTACGAGCAGTACTTC
CDR3 protein: CASSFARPGTSGGLSYEQYF

D gene: .
clone size: few
V gene: TRBV6-2/TRBV6-3
J gene: TRBJ2-7
CDR3 DNA: TGTGCCAGCAGTCTACAGCGGCGGGAGCAGTACTTC
CDR3 protein: CASSLQRREQYF

D gene: .
clone size: many
V gene: TRBV20-1
J gene: TRBJ1-1
CDR3 DNA: TGCAGTGCTACCCTTCAGGGACGGATGAACACTGAAGCTTTCTTT
CDR3 protein: CSATLQGRMNTEAFF

D gene: .
clone size: few
V gene: TRBV3-1
J gene: TRBJ2-3
CDR3 DNA: TGTGCCAGCAGCCCCCACTCGGCTCGGGCAGATACGCAGTATTTT
CDR3 protein: CASSPHSARADTQYF

D gene: TRBD1
clone size: .
V gene: TRBV5-1
J gene: TRBJ2-3
CDR3 DNA: TGCGCCAGCAGCGGGACAGGGAGAAAAGATACGCAGTATTTT
CDR3 protein: CASSGTGRKDTQYF

D gene: TRBD2
clone size: few
V gene: TRBV5-6
J gene: TRBJ2-7
CDR3 DNA: TGTGCCAGCAGCTTTCTTAGCGGGAGTCGCGGCGAGCAGTACTTC
CDR3 protein: CASSFLSGSRGEQYF

D gene: .
clone size: once
V gene: TRBV18
J gene: TRBJ1-1
CDR3 DNA: TGTGCCAGCTCACCACAGGAGAACAGACGGATTGAAGCTTTCTTT
CDR3 protein: CASSPQENRRIEAFF

D gene: .
clone size: many
V gene: TRBV12-3/TRBV12-4
J gene: TRBJ1-5
CDR3 DNA: TGTGCCAGCAGCCCAGGAACAGCGAGGCAGCCCCAGCATTTT
CDR3 protein: CASSPGTARQPQHF

D gene: TRBD1
clone size: few
V gene: TRBV7-9
J gene: TRBJ2-7
CDR3 DNA: TGTGCCAGCAGCCAGGACAGGGGAGGGCCCCCGTACTTC
CDR3 protein: CASSQDRGGPPYF

D gene: .
clone size: .
V gene: TRBV9
J gene: TRBJ2-3
CDR3 DNA: TGTGCCAGCAGCGTAGCTCCCCTTGAACGGCTCACAGATACGCAGTATTTT
CDR3 protein: CASSVAPLERLTDTQYF

D gene: TRBD1
clone size: many
V gene: TRBV7-8
J gene: TRBJ1-4
CDR3 DNA: TGTGCCAGCAGCCCAGGGGGTCGGGAACTGTTTTTT
CDR3 protein: CASSPGGRELFF

D gene: TRBD2
clone size: .
V gene: TRBV3-1
J gene: TRBJ2-5
CDR3 DNA: TGTGCCAGCAGCCAAGTCTATTTGCGGGGGGGCGAACAAGAGACCCAGTACTTC
CDR3 protein: CASSQVYLRGGEQETQYF

D gene: TRBD2
clone size: many
V gene: TRBV24-1
J gene: TRBJ2-1
CDR3 DNA: TGTGCCACCAGTGATCCCGCACTAGCGGGGGCGAACACGGGGCAGTTCTTC
CDR3 protein: CATSDPALAGANTGQFF

D gene: TRBD1
clone size: many
V gene: TRBV12-3/TRBV12-4
J gene: TRBJ2-5
CDR3 DNA: TGTGCCAGCAGTTTTGGGACAGGGGGAAGGCAAGAGACCCAGTACTTC
CDR3 protein: CASSFGTGGRQETQYF

D gene: TRBD1
clone size: .
V gene: TRBV27
J gene: TRBJ1-5
CDR3 DNA: TGTGCCAGCAGGAATACAGGGGGCGGTCAGCCCCAGCATTTT
CDR3 protein: CASRNTGGGQPQHF

D gene: TRBD2
clone size: .
V gene: TRBV29-1
J gene: TRBJ2-1
CDR3 DNA: TGCAGCGGTGGACTAGCGGGAGGCAATGAGCAGTTCTTC
CDR3 protein: CSGGLAGGNEQFF

D gene: .
clone size: many
V gene: TRBV7-6
J gene: TRBJ2-3
CDR3 DNA: TGTGCCAGCAGCTTAGGTCCCGTTGGGACAGATACGCAGTATTTT
CDR3 protein: CASSLGPVGTDTQYF

D gene: .
clone size: .
V gene: TRBV7-9
J gene: TRBJ1-1
CDR3 DNA: TGTGCCAGCAGCTTGACAACGGTCACTGAAGCTTTCTTT
CDR3 protein: CASSLTTVTEAFF

D gene: TRBD2
clone size: .
V gene: TRBV28
J gene: TRBJ2-3
CDR3 DNA: TGTGCCAGCAGTTTGACGGGACTAGCGGATAACACAGATACGCAGTATTTT
CDR3 protein: CASSLTGLADNTDTQYF

D gene: TRBD2
clone size: many
V gene: TRBV5-1
J gene: TRBJ2-2
CDR3 DNA: TGCGCCAGCAGCTTGTATCGGCTAGCGGGAGGCTCGAACACCGGGGAGCTGTTTTTT
CDR3 protein: CASSLYRLAGGSNTGELFF

D gene: TRBD1
clone size: .
V gene: TRBV5-1
J gene: TRBJ2-1
CDR3 DNA: TGCGCCAGCAGCTCGGGCCGACAGGGGGCGCGGAGTGAGCAGTTCTTC
CDR3 protein: CASSSGRQGARSEQFF

D gene: .
clone size: .
V gene: TRBV6-2/TRBV6-3
J gene: TRBJ2-1
CDR3 DNA: TGTGCCAGCAGTAACCGGGACACTTCCTACAATGAGCAGTTCTTC
CDR3 protein: CASSNRDTSYNEQFF

D gene: TRBD1
clone size: .
V gene: TRBV4-2
J gene: TRBJ2-2
CDR3 DNA: TGTGCCAGCAGCCACCGACAGGGGGTTAACACCGGGGAGCTGTTTTTT
CDR3 protein: CASSHRQGVNTGELFF

D gene: .
clone size: few
V gene: TRBV30
J gene: TRBJ2-7
CDR3 DNA: TGTGCCTGGAGTAAGGGGGACTACGAGCAGTACTTC
CDR3 protein: CAWSKGDYEQYF

D gene: .
clone size: many
V gene: TRBV28
J gene: TRBJ2-1
CDR3 DNA: TGTGCCAGCAGTCCATGGACGGGACCTACCTACAATGAGCAGTTCTTC
CDR3 protein: CASSPWTGPTYNEQFF

D gene: TRBD2
clone size: many
V gene: TRBV12-3/TRBV12-4
J gene: TRBJ2-3
CDR3 DNA: TGTGCCAGCAGTTGGTCGGGGGGGACAGATACGCAGTATTTT
CDR3 protein: CASSWSGGTDTQYF

D gene: .
clone size: .
V gene: TRBV6-1
J gene: TRBJ1-4
CDR3 DNA: TGTGCCAGCAGTGAAATGGGGCCCTGGAAGGAACTGTTTTTT
CDR3 protein: CASSEMGPWKELFF

D gene: .
clone size: few
V gene: TRBV7-2
J gene: TRBJ1-1
CDR3 DNA: TGTGCCAGCACCCCCAGGACAGCTAACACTGAAGCTTTCTTT
CDR3 protein: CASTPRTANTEAFF

D gene: TRBD1
clone size: few
V gene: TRBV4-2
J gene: TRBJ2-2
CDR3 DNA: TGTGCCAGCAGCCAAGCAGGGGGTATTTCCGGGGAGCTGTTTTTT
CDR3 protein: CASSQAGGISGELFF

D gene: TRBD2
clone size: .
V gene: TRBV12-3/TRBV12-4
J gene: TRBJ2-3
CDR3 DNA: TGTGCCACTAGCGGGAGGACCGTTGATACGCAGTATTTT
CDR3 protein: CATSGRTVDTQYF

D gene: .
clone size: few
V gene: TRBV5-5
J gene: TRBJ1-2
CDR3 DNA: TGTGCCAGCAGCGGAGGGATTCCTGCTGGCTACACCTTC
CDR3 protein: CASSGGIPAGYTF

D gene: TRBD1
clone size: many
V gene: TRBV20-1
J gene: TRBJ1-5
CDR3 DNA: TGCAGTGCTAGCCCCGGGACAGAGTTTAGCAATCAGCCCCAGCATTTT
CDR3 protein: CSASPGTEFSNQPQHF

D gene: TRBD2
clone size: .
V gene: TRBV12-3/TRBV12-4
J gene: TRBJ2-5
CDR3 DNA: TGTGCCAGCAGTTTATTTCTTCGGGGACTAGAAGGGTTTTACCAAGAGACCCAGTACTTC
CDR3 protein: CASSLFLRGLEGFYQETQYF

D gene: .
clone size: few
V gene: TRBV6-5
J gene: TRBJ2-3
CDR3 DNA: TGTGCCAGCAGTTACTCGATCGGGAGTGCAGATACGCAGTATTTT
CDR3 protein: CASSYSIGSADTQYF

D gene: TRBD1
clone size: many
V gene: TRBV7-6
J gene: TRBJ2-1
CDR3 DNA: TGTGCCAGCAGCTTACCGACAGGGGGTTACAATGAGCAGTTCTTC
CDR3 protein: CASSLPTGGYNEQFF

D gene: .
clone size: few
V gene: TRBV5-5
J gene: TRBJ2-2
CDR3 DNA: TGTGCCAGCAGCCCGTTAACTAGGAACACCGGGGAGCTGTTTTTT
CDR3 protein: CASSPLTRNTGELFF

D gene: TRBD2
clone size: many
V gene: TRBV9
J gene: TRBJ2-3
CDR3 DNA: TGTGCCAGCAGCGTAGTGGCGGGAGTTACAGATACGCAGTATTTT
CDR3 protein: CASSVVAGVTDTQYF

D gene: .
clone size: .
V gene: TRBV20-1
J gene: TRBJ2-1
CDR3 DNA: TGCAGTGCTCTCACCGCGAGCGGACAAGGGGATGAGCAGTTCTTC
CDR3 protein: CSALTASGQGDEQFF

D gene: TRBD1
clone size: few
V gene: TRBV9
J gene: TRBJ2-2
CDR3 DNA: TGTGCCAGCAGCGTCGGACAGGCGACGAACACCGGGGAGCTGTTTTTT
CDR3 protein: CASSVGQATNTGELFF

D gene: TRBD2
clone size: many
V gene: TRBV3-1
J gene: TRBJ2-1
CDR3 DNA: TGTGCCAGCAGCCAAGATGGGACTAGCCTTAGCTCCTACAATGAGCAGTTCTTC
CDR3 protein: CASSQDGTSLSSYNEQFF

D gene: .
clone size: few
V gene: TRBV6-1
J gene: TRBJ2-1
CDR3 DNA: TGTGCCAGCAGCCTCTTGGGGAACAACAATGAGCAGTTCTTC
CDR3 protein: CASSLLGNNNEQFF

D gene: .
clone size: many
V gene: TRBV7-2
J gene: TRBJ2-7
CDR3 DNA: TGTGCCAGCAGCTTAGCGGCAACGGCAGGGACCTCCTACGAGCAGTACTTC
CDR3 protein: CASSLAATAGTSYEQYF

D gene: .
clone size: .
V gene: TRBV9
J gene: TRBJ2-1
CDR3 DNA: TGTGCCAGCAGCGTAGGGGGGAGGATCTCCTACAATGAGCAGTTCTTC
CDR3 protein: CASSVGGRISYNEQFF

D gene: .
clone size: .
V gene: TRBV18
J gene: TRBJ1-2
CDR3 DNA: TGTGCCAGCTCACCGGACACGAGGGACTATGGCTACACCTTC
CDR3 protein: CASSPDTRDYGYTF

D gene: .
clone size: many
V gene: TRBV12-3/TRBV12-4
J gene: TRBJ2-7
CDR3 DNA: TGTGCCAGCAGTCTGACGGGGGCTAGGTACGAGCAGTACTTC
CDR3 protein: CASSLTGARYEQYF

D gene: TRBD2
clone size: .
V gene: TRBV7-2
J gene: TRBJ2-1
CDR3 DNA: TGTGCCAGCAGCTTGGTCCGGGCTAGCGGAAATGAGCAGTTCTTC
CDR3 protein: CASSLVRASGNEQFF

D gene: .
clone size: many
V gene: TRBV6-1
J gene: TRBJ2-3
CDR3 DNA: TGTGCCAGTCAGGGTAGCACAGATACGCAGTATTTT
CDR3 protein: CASQGSTDTQYF

D gene: TRBD2
clone size: few
V gene: TRBV24-1
J gene: TRBJ2-3
CDR3 DNA: TGTGCCACCAGTGAGACACTAGCGACTAGCACAGATACGCAGTATTTT
CDR3 protein: CATSETLATSTDTQYF

D gene: .
clone size: .
V gene: TRBV11-2
J gene: TRBJ2-1
CDR3 DNA: TGTGCCAGCAGCCCTTCCCTAGAGCAGTTCTTC
CDR3 protein: CASSPSLEQFF